These T cell receptor beta chains were read from a single sample in a study of T-cell memory formation after mild COVID-19. TCRdb independently ran MiXCR on the 5' RACE reads; one entry per CDR3 protein. The sample consists of 300,000 to 350,000 distinct CDR3 sequences, roughly an eighth of them appearing once. The sample taken for sequencing was PBMCs or a T cell subset sorted from them (not recorded which). The receptor set was obtained from a man aged 18 to 29 who had mild COVID-19 (a few samples of this study predate the infection). Cell type and time point are not known. The CDR3 runs from the conserved cysteine through the conserved F or W. D genes are given only for firm matches. Expanded clones are given a class, and other clones once, few, many or no size at all.

CDR3aa: CASSNQGGGGEKLFF
CDR3nt: TGTGCCAGCAGCAACCAGGGCGGAGGAGGTGAAAAACTGTTTTTT
len: 15
j_gene: TRBJ1-4
d_gene: NA
abundance: few
v_gene: TRBV7-8

CDR3aa: CASSLRDRGRELFF
CDR3nt: TGTGCCAGCAGCTTACGGGACAGGGGACGGGAGCTGTTTTTT
len: 14
j_gene: TRBJ2-2
d_gene: TRBD1
abundance: NA
v_gene: TRBV7-7

CDR3aa: CASSDPGQIYNEQFF
CDR3nt: TGCGCCAGCAGCGATCCGGGACAGATTTACAATGAGCAGTTCTTC
len: 15
j_gene: TRBJ2-1
d_gene: TRBD1
abundance: NA
v_gene: TRBV5-1

CDR3aa: CAWSPPRGTGQYF
CDR3nt: TGTGCCTGGAGTCCCCCCCGGGGCACGGGGCAGTACTTC
len: 13
j_gene: TRBJ2-7
d_gene: NA
abundance: NA
v_gene: TRBV30

CDR3aa: CSARVLLGQASSYEQYF
CDR3nt: TGCAGTGCTAGAGTTTTGTTGGGACAGGCCTCCTCCTACGAGCAGTACTTC
len: 17
j_gene: TRBJ2-7
d_gene: TRBD1
abundance: NA
v_gene: TRBV20-1

CDR3aa: CASSREAGDEQYF
CDR3nt: TGTGCCAGCAGCCGCGAGGCAGGGGACGAGCAGTACTTC
len: 13
j_gene: TRBJ2-7
d_gene: NA
abundance: NA
v_gene: TRBV4-2

CDR3aa: CSARSPGQGIVTEAFF
CDR3nt: TGCAGTGCTAGGTCTCCGGGACAGGGTATTGTCACTGAAGCTTTCTTT
len: 16
j_gene: TRBJ1-1
d_gene: TRBD1
abundance: few
v_gene: TRBV20-1

CDR3aa: CASSQDVQQGLRNTIYF
CDR3nt: TGCGCCAGCAGCCAAGATGTTCAGCAGGGTTTACGAAACACCATATATTTT
len: 17
j_gene: TRBJ1-3
d_gene: NA
abundance: NA
v_gene: TRBV4-3

CDR3aa: CAPPVGVSGRKDEQFF
CDR3nt: TGTGCCCCCCCGGTCGGGGTGTCCGGGAGAAAGGATGAGCAGTTCTTC
len: 16
j_gene: TRBJ2-1
d_gene: NA
abundance: many
v_gene: TRBV2

CDR3aa: CSASPADTQYF
CDR3nt: TGCAGTGCTAGCCCCGCAGATACGCAGTATTTT
len: 11
j_gene: TRBJ2-3
d_gene: NA
abundance: many
v_gene: TRBV20-1

CDR3aa: CAISDSGAETQYF
CDR3nt: TGTGCCATCAGTGATTCAGGGGCCGAGACCCAGTACTTC
len: 13
j_gene: TRBJ2-5
d_gene: NA
abundance: few
v_gene: TRBV10-3

CDR3aa: CSASLASLGSPLHF
CDR3nt: TGCAGTGCTAGTTTGGCGAGCCTGGGTTCACCCCTCCACTTT
len: 14
j_gene: TRBJ1-6
d_gene: NA
abundance: many
v_gene: TRBV20-1

CDR3aa: CASSLATSGATDTQYF
CDR3nt: TGCGCCAGCAGCTTGGCCACTAGCGGGGCCACAGATACGCAGTATTTT
len: 16
j_gene: TRBJ2-3
d_gene: TRBD2
abundance: few
v_gene: TRBV5-1

CDR3aa: CASSAAAGNIQYF
CDR3nt: TGTGCCAGCAGCGCGGCCGCGGGGAACATTCAGTACTTC
len: 13
j_gene: TRBJ2-4
d_gene: NA
abundance: few
v_gene: TRBV21-1

CDR3aa: CASSQGGGPSDTQYF
CDR3nt: TGTGCCAGCAGCCAAGGCGGGGGCCCATCAGATACGCAGTATTTT
len: 15
j_gene: TRBJ2-3
d_gene: NA
abundance: many
v_gene: TRBV3-1

CDR3aa: CAGVRRPEIEQFF
CDR3nt: TGTGCCGGAGTTAGGCGCCCCGAAATCGAGCAGTTCTTC
len: 13
j_gene: TRBJ2-1
d_gene: NA
abundance: many
v_gene: TRBV12-3/TRBV12-4